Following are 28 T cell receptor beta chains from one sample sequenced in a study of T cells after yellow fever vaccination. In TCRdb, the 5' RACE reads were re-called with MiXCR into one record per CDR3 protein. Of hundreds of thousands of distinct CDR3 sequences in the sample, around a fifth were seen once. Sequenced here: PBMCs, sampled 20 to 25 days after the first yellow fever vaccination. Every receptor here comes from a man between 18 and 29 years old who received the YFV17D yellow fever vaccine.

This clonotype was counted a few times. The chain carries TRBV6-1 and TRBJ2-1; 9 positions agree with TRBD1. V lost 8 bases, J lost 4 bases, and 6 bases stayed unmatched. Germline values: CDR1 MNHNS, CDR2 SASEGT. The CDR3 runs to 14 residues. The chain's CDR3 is CASSGTGPYNEQFF. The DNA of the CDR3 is TGTGCCAGCTCCGGGACAGGGCCATACAATGAGCAGTTCTTC.

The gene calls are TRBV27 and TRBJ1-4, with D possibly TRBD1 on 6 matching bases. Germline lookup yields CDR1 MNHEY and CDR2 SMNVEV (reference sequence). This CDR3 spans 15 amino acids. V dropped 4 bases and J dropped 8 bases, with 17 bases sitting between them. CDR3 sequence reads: CASSWSPQGGEKLFF. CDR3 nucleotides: TGTGCCAGCAGTTGGTCCCCCCAAGGGGGGGAAAAACTGTTTTTT.

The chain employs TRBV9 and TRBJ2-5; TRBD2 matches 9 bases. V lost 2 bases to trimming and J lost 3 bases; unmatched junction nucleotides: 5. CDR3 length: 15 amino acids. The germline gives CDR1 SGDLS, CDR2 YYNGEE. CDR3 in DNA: TGTGCCAGCAGCGTGACCTGGACTAGCGAAGAGACCCAGTACTTC. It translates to CASSVTWTSEETQYF.

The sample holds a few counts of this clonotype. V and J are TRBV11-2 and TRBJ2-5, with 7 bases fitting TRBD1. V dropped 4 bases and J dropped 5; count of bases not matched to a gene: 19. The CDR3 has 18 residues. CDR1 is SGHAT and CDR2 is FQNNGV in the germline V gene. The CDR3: CASSSALRRMTGLETQYF. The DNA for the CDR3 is TGTGCCAGCAGCTCCGCTCTCCGCCGAATGACAGGGCTGGAGACCCAGTACTTC.

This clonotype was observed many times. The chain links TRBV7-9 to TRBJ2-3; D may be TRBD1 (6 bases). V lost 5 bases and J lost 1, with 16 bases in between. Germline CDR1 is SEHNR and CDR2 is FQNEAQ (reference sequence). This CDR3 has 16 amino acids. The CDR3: CASSDGTSGRTDTQYF. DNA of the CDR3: TGTGCCAGCAGCGACGGGACATCGGGTCGCACAGATACGCAGTATTTT. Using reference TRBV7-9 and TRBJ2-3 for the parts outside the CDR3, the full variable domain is DTGVSQNPRHKITKRGQNVTFRCDPISEHNRLYWYRQTLGQGPEFLTYFQNEAQLEKSRLLSDRFSAERPKGSFSTLEIQRTEQGDSAMYLCASSDGTSGRTDTQYFGPGTRLTVL.

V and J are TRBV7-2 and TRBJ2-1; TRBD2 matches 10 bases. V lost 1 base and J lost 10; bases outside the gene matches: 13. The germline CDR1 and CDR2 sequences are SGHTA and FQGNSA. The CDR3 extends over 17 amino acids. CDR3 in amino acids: CASSLGGWTSGLSEQFF. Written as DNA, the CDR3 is TGTGCCAGCAGCTTAGGCGGTTGGACTAGCGGACTCAGCGAGCAGTTCTTC.

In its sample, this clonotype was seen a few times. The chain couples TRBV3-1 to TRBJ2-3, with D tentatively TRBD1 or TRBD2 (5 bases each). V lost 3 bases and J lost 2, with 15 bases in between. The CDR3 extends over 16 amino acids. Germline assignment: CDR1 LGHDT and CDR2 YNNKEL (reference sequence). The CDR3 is CASSQPTRDPTDTQYF. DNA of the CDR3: TGTGCCAGCAGCCAGCCGACGAGGGACCCCACAGATACGCAGTATTTT.

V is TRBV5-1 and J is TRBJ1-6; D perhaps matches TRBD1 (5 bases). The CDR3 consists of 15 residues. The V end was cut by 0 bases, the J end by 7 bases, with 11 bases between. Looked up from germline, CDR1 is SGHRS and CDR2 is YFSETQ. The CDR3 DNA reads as TGCGCCAGCAGCTTGGAGGGGAAGGGAAATTCACCCCTCCACTTT. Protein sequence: CASSLEGKGNSPLHF. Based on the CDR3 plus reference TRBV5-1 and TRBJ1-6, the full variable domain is KAGVTQTPRYLIKTRGQQVTLSCSPISGHRSVSWYQQTPGQGLQFLFEYFSETQRNKGNFPGRFSGRQFSNSRSEMNVSTLELGDSALYLCASSLEGKGNSPLHFGNGTRLTVT.

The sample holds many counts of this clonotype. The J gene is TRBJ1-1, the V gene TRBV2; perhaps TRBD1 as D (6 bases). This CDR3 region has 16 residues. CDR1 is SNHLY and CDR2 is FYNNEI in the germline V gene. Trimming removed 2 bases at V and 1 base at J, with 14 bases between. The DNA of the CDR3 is TGTGCCAGCAGTGAAAGGGGGGGGGAAAAGAACACTGAAGCTTTCTTT. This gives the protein CASSERGGEKNTEAFF.

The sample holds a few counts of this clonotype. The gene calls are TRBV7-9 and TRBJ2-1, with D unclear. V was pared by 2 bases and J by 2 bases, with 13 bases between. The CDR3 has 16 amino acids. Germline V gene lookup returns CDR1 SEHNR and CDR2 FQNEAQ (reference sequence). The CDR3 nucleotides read TGTGCCAGCAGCTTACAGAGACCACTAACCTACAATGAGCAGTTCTTC. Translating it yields CASSLQRPLTYNEQFF.

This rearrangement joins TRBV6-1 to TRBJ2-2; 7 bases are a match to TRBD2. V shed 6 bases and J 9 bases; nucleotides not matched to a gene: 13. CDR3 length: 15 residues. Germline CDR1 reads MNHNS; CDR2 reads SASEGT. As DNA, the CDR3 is TGTGCCAGCAGACCGCCGACTAGCCGCCAATGGGAGCTGTTTTTT. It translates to CASRPPTSRQWELFF.

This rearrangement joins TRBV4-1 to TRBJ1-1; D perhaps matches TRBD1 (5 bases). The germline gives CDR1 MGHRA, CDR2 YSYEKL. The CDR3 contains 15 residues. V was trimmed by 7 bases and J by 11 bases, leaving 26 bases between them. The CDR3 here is CASTVPGTKAGKAFF. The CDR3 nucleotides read TGCGCCAGCACTGTGCCCGGGACGAAAGCGGGGAAGGCTTTCTTT.

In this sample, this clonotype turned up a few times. The chain's CDR3 is CASSLPSGGSETQYF. DNA for the CDR3: TGTGCCAGCAGCTTGCCTAGCGGGGGGTCGGAGACCCAGTACTTC. This chain links TRBV7-2 with TRBJ2-5; 11 bases fit TRBD2. The length of the CDR3 is 15 residues. CDR1 SGHTA and CDR2 FQGNSA come from the germline V gene. J was trimmed by 5 bases and V by 3 bases; bases with no gene match: 5.

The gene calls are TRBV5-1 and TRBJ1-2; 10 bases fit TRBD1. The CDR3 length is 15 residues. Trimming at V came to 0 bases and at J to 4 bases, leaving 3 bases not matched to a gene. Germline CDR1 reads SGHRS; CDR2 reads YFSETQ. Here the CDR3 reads CASSLEGQGTYGYTF. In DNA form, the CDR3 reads TGCGCCAGCAGCTTGGAGGGACAGGGGACCTATGGCTACACCTTC. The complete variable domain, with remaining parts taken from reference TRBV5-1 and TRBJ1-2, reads KAGVTQTPRYLIKTRGQQVTLSCSPISGHRSVSWYQQTPGQGLQFLFEYFSETQRNKGNFPGRFSGRQFSNSRSEMNVSTLELGDSALYLCASSLEGQGTYGYTFGSGTRLTVV.

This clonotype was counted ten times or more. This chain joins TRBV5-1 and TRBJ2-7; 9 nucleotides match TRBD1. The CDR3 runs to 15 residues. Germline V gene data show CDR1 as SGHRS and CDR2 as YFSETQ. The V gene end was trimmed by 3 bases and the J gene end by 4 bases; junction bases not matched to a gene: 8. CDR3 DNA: TGCGCCAGCAGCTCAACAGGGGGCTTGGCTTACGAGCAGTACTTC. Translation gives CASSSTGGLAYEQYF.

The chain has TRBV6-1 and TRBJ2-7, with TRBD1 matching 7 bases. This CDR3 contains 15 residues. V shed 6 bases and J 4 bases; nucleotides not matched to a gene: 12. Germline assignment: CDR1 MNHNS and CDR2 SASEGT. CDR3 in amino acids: CASRTALGDSYEQYV. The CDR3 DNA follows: TGTGCCAGCAGGACAGCCCTAGGGGACAGTTACGAGCAGTACGTC.

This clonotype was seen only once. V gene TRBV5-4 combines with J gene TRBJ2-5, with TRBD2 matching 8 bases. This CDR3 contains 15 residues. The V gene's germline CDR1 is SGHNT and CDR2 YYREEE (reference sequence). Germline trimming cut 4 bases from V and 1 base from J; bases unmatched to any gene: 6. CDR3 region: CASSGISGAQETQYF. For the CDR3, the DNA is TGTGCCAGCAGCGGGATTAGCGGGGCCCAAGAGACCCAGTACTTC.

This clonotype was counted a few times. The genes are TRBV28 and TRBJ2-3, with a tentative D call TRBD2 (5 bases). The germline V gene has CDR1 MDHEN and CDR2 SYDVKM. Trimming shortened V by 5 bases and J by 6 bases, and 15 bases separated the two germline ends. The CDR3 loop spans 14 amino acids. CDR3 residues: CASSGLLIGDTQYF. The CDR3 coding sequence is TGTGCCAGCAGTGGACTCCTCATCGGTGATACGCAGTATTTT.

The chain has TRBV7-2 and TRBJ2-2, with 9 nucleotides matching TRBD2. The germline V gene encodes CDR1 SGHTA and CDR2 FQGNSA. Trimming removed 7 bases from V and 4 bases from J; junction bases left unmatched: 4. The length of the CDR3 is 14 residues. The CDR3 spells CASTAGGATGELFF. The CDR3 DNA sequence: TGTGCCAGCACAGCGGGGGGAGCCACCGGGGAGCTGTTTTTT.

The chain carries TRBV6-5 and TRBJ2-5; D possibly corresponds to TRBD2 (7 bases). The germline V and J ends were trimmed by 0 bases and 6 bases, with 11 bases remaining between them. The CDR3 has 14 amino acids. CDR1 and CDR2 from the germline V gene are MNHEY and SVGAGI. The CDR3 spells CASSYSGGRKTQYF. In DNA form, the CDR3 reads TGTGCCAGCAGTTACTCCGGGGGGCGAAAGACCCAGTACTTC.

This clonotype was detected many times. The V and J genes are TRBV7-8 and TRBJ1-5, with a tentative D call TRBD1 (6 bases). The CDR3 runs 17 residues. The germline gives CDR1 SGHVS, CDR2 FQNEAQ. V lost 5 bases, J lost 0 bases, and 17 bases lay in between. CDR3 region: CASSAQGRGGSNQPQHF. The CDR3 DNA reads TGTGCCAGCAGCGCCCAAGGGCGAGGGGGTAGCAATCAGCCCCAGCATTTT.

The CDR3 nucleotides are TGCGCCAGCAGCTTAAACCCCGCTAGCCCTACAGATACGCAGTATTTT. It yields the protein CASSLNPASPTDTQYF. The V call is TRBV5-1, the J call TRBJ2-3, with D tentatively TRBD2 (5 bases). Between the trimmed V and J ends, which lost 2 bases and 3 bases, there was a span of 16 bases. CDR3 size: 16 residues. Germline lookup yields CDR1 SGHRS and CDR2 YFSETQ.

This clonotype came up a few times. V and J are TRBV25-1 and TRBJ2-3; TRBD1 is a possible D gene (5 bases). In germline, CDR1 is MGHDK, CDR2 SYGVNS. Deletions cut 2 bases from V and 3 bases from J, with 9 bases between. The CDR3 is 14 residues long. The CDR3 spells CASSEGAGTDTQYF. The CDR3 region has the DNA TGTGCCAGCAGTGAAGGGGCAGGAACAGATACGCAGTATTTT.

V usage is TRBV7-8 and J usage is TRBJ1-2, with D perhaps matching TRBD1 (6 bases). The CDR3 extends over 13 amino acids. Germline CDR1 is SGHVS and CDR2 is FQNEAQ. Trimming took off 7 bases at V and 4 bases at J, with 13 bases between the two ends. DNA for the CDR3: TGTGCCAGCACCCTAGACAGGAGCTATGGCTACACCTTC. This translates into CASTLDRSYGYTF.

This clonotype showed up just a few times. The CDR3 protein is CASSSQGVNQPQHF. CDR3 DNA: TGTGCCAGCAGTTCCCAGGGGGTCAATCAGCCCCAGCATTTT. The V call is TRBV12-3 or TRBV12-4, the J call TRBJ1-5; 7 bases fit TRBD1. This CDR3 contains 14 residues. Trimming cost V 4 bases and J 3 bases; bases outside gene matches: 3.

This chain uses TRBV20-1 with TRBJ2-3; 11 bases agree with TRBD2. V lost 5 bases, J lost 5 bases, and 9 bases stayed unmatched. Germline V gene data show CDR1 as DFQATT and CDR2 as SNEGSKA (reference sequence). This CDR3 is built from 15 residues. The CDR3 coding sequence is TGCAGTGCTCCCGGGACTAGCGGCCCACGAGATACGCAGTATTTT. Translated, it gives CSAPGTSGPRDTQYF.

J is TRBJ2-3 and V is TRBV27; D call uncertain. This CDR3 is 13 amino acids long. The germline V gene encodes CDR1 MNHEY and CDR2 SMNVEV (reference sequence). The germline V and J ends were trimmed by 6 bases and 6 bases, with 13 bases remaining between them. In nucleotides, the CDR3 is TGTGCCAGCAGGCTGGGTCCGCTGGATACGCAGTATTTT. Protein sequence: CASRLGPLDTQYF.

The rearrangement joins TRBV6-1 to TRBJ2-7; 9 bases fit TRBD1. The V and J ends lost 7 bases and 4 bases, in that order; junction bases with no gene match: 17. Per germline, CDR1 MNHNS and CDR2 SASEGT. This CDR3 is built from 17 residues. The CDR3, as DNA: TGTGCCAGCACCGGGACAGGGTACGATCCCGGTACTTACGAGCAGTACTTC. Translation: CASTGTGYDPGTYEQYF.